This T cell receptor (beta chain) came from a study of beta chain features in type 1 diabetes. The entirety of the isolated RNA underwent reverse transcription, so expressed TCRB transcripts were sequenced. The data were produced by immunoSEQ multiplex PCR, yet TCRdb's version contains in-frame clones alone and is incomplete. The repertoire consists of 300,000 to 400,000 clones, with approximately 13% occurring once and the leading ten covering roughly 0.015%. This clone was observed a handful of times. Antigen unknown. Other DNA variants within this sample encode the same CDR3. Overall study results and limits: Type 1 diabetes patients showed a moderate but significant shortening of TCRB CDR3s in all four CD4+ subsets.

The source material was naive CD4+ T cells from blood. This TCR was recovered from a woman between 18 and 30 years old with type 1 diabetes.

CDR3 in DNA: TGTGCCAGCAGCTTAGGCGCGGGGGCCTACAATGAGCAGTTCTTC. Its protein is CASSLGAGAYNEQFF. The chain combines TRBV7-9 with TRBJ2-1; the match to TRBD2 covers 7 bases. There are 15 residues in the CDR3. Germline CDR1 SEHNR, CDR2 FQNEAQ (reference sequence). Trimming at V came to 1 base and at J to 2 bases, leaving 2 bases not matched to a gene.